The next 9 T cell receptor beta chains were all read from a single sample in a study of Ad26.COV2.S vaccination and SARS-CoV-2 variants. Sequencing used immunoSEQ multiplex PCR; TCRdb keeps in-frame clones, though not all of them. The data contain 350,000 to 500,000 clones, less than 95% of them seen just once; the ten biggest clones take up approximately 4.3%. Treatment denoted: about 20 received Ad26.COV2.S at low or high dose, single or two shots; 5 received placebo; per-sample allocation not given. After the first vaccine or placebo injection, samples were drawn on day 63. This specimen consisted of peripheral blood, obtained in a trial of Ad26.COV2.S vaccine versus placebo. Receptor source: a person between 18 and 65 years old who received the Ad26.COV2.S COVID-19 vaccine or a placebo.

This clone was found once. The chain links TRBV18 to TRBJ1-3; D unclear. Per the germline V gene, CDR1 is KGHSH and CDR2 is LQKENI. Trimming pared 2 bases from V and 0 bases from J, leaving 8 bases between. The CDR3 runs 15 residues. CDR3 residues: CASSPSEGSGNTIYF. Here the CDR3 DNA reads TGTGCCAGCTCACCAAGCGAGGGCTCTGGAAACACCATATATTTT.

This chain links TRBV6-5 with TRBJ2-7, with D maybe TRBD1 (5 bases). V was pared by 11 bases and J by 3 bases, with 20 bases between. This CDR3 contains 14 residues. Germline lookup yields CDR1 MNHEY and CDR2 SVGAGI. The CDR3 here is CAASLGQFNYEQYF. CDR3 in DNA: TGTGCCGCTTCCCTGGGGCAATTCAACTACGAGCAGTACTTC.

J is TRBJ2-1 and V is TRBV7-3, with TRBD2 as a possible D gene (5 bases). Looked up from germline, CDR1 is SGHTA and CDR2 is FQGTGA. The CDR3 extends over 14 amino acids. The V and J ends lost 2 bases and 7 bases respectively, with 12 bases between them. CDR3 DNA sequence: TGTGCCAGCAGCTTACCCGGGATCCCAAATGAGCAGTTCTTC. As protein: CASSLPGIPNEQFF.

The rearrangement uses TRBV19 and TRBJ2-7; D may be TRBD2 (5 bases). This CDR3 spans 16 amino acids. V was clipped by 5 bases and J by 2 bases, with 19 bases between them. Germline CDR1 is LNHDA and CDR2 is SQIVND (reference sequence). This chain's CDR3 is CASSSGLARAPYEQYF. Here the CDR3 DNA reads TGTGCCAGTAGTTCAGGACTGGCTCGGGCCCCCTACGAGCAGTACTTC.

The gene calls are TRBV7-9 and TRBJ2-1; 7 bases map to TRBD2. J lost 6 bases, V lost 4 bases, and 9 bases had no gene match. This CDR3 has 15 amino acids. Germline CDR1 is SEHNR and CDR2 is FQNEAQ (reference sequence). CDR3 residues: CASSYRGSAANEQFF. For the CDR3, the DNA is TGTGCCAGCAGCTACCGCGGGAGTGCTGCCAATGAGCAGTTCTTC. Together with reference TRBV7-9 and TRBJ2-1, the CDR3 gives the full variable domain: DTGVSQNPRHKITKRGQNVTFRCDPISEHNRLYWYRQTLGQGPEFLTYFQNEAQLEKSRLLSDRFSAERPKGSFSTLEIQRTEQGDSAMYLCASSYRGSAANEQFFGPGTRLTVL.

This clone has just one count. CDR3 amino acids: CASSQELGQTLSYEQYF. DNA of the CDR3: TGCGCCAGCAGCCAAGAATTGGGACAGACCTTATCCTACGAGCAGTACTTC. V usage is TRBV4-3 and J usage is TRBJ2-7, with 7 bases that match TRBD1. V gave up 0 bases and J gave up 1 base; unmatched junction bases: 9. This CDR3 contains 17 residues. Germline V gene data show CDR1 as LGHNA and CDR2 as YSLEER.

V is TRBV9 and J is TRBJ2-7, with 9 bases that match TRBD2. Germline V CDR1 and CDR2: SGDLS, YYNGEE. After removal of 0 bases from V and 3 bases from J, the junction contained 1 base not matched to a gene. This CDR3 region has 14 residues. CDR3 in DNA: TGTGCCAGCAGCGTAGGGACTAGCGACTACGAGCAGTACTTC. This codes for CASSVGTSDYEQYF.

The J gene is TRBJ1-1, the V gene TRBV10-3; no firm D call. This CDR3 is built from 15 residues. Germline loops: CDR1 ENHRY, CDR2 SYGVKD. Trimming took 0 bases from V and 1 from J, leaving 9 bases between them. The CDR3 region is CAISESAGTNTEAFF. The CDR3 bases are TGTGCCATCAGTGAGTCAGCAGGTACGAACACTGAAGCTTTCTTT.

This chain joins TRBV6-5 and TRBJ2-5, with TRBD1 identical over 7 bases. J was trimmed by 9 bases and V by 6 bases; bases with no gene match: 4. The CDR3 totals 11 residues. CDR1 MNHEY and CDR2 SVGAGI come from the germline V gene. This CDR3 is CASRYQGAQYF. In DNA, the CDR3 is TGTGCCAGCAGATACCAGGGGGCCCAGTACTTC.